This T cell receptor (beta chain) was identified in a study of blood T cell repertoires in COVID-19. Background on the study: Nucleic acid was either cDNA or gDNA, and it came from T cells, B-cell-depleted T cells, or PBMCs.

Original processing notes: Amplification of reference gene primers provided the estimated nucleated cell counts. TCRdb's table, derived via immunoSEQ multiplex PCR, lists solely in-frame clones and lacks some. The V and J calls and the clone size are those of that table, but D and trimming were determined from the DNA. The table includes over 75,000 clones, approximately 82% detected once. The germline CDR1 and CDR2 sequences are SGHTS and YDEGEE. This CDR3 has 15 amino acids. V was clipped by 0 bases and J by 7 bases, with 16 bases between them. This receptor was taken from a human donor in a cohort sampled during active COVID-19. The sequenced sample was peripheral blood. The chain uses TRBV5-8 and TRBJ1-2, with D possibly being TRBD1 (5 bases). The CDR3 reads CASSLAGGSRGGYTF. The DNA of the CDR3 is TGTGCCAGCAGCTTGGCCGGGGGATCGCGTGGTGGCTACACCTTC.